Shown below are 25 T cell receptor beta chains from a single sample sequenced in a study of OX40 agonist ivuxolimab in advanced cancers. TCRdb's table, derived via immunoSEQ multiplex PCR, lists solely in-frame clones and lacks some. Of about 58,000 clones listed, about four fifths are singletons. The sample here was CD4+ or CD8+ T cells sorted from blood, taken in a trial of the OX40 agonist ivuxolimab. These receptors all stem from an adult with an advanced solid tumor such as melanoma, head and neck, liver or kidney cancer.

This chain connects TRBV28 to TRBJ1-2, with TRBD1 matching 10 bases. V gave up 2 bases and J gave up 8 bases; unmatched junction bases: 17. The CDR3 contains 18 residues. The germline gives CDR1 MDHEN, CDR2 SYDVKM. The CDR3 DNA follows: TGTGCCAGCAGTTTACTGCAGCTGACAGGGGGCAACTTAAAGGGCTACACCTTC. It codes for CASSLLQLTGGNLKGYTF.

This chain connects TRBV19 to TRBJ2-2, with D perhaps matching TRBD1 (5 bases). V shed 10 bases and J shed 5 bases, with 17 bases lying between them. The CDR3 extends over 14 amino acids. CDR1 is LNHDA, CDR2 SQIVND, per germline (reference sequence). The CDR3 bases are TGTGCCACCCGGCGGACATCCACAACCGGGGAGCTGTTTTTT. Protein product: CATRRTSTTGELFF.

This clone was counted between two and nine times. The chain carries TRBV11-3 and TRBJ2-1, with 13 positions matching TRBD2. CDR3 length: 19 amino acids. Losses at the gene ends were 3 bases for V and 2 bases for J; bases not matched to a gene: 10. Germline-derived CDR1 and CDR2 are SGHNT and YENEEA. The CDR3 DNA sequence: TGTGCCAGCAGCTTCGGTGGACTAGCGGGGGTAGTCGCCTACAATGAGCAGTTCTTC. Protein sequence: CASSFGGLAGVVAYNEQFF.

As regards this clone: Additional DNA sequences in this sample encode the identical CDR3. The J gene is TRBJ1-5, the V gene TRBV18; D unclear. Germline CDR1 reads KGHSH; CDR2 reads LQKENI. Deletions cut 3 bases from V and 1 base from J, with 4 bases between. The CDR3 spans 13 residues. CDR3 sequence reads: CASSPGSNQPQHF. CDR3 DNA sequence: TGTGCCAGCTCACCGGGGAGCAATCAGCCCCAGCATTTT.

The genes are TRBV4-3 and TRBJ1-6; D unresolved. Germline V gene sequence: CDR1 LGHNA, CDR2 YSLEER. V lost 0 bases, J lost 7 bases, and 1 base lay in between. The CDR3 has 12 residues. The CDR3 DNA is TGCGCCAGCAGCCAAGAAAATTCACCCCTCCACTTT. It codes for CASSQENSPLHF.

J is TRBJ1-1 and V is TRBV4-1, with D hard to call. This CDR3 comprises 16 residues. The germline gives CDR1 MGHRA, CDR2 YSYEKL. V was shortened by 0 bases and J by 5 bases, with 16 bases between the two germline ends. The CDR3 nucleotides read TGCGCCAGCAGCCAAGATGCACAATCTGCGCTTACTGAAGCTTTCTTT. Protein: CASSQDAQSALTEAFF.

The V gene is TRBV29-1, the J gene TRBJ2-1, with 10 bases aligning to TRBD2. J lost 7 bases, V lost 6 bases, and 12 bases had no gene match. Germline CDR1 SQVTM, CDR2 ANQGSEA. The CDR3 is made up of 15 amino acids. The CDR3 coding sequence is TGCAGCGTGGCCCCGGTAGCGGGGGGAACAAATGAGCAGTTCTTC. This codes for CSVAPVAGGTNEQFF.

The J gene is TRBJ2-1, the V gene TRBV11-1; maybe TRBD2 (5 bases). CDR1 is SGHAT and CDR2 is FQDESV in the germline V gene (reference sequence). There are 13 residues in the CDR3. V was pared by 5 bases and J by 10 bases, with 15 bases between. The CDR3 region is CASSGGGVLEQFF. The DNA for the CDR3 is TGTGCCAGCAGCGGAGGTGGGGTTTTGGAGCAGTTCTTC.

V gene TRBV5-4 combines with J gene TRBJ1-6; TRBD1 might be the D (5 bases). Germline loops: CDR1 SGHNT, CDR2 YYREEE (reference sequence). The CDR3 extends over 14 amino acids. Deletions cut 5 bases from V and 4 bases from J, with 10 bases between. CDR3 amino acids: CASRPDSYNSPLHF. CDR3 bases: TGTGCCAGCAGGCCCGACAGTTATAATTCACCCCTCCACTTT.

The CDR3 DNA reads as TGTGCCAGCAGTTTGGAACCTAGCAATCAGCCCCAGCATTTT. Amino acids: CASSLEPSNQPQHF. The V gene is TRBV6-5, the J gene TRBJ1-5; D unclear. Germline CDR1 reads MNHEY; CDR2 reads SVGAGI. V was trimmed by 4 bases and J by 0 bases, leaving 7 bases between them. The CDR3 is made up of 14 amino acids.

The rearrangement links TRBV6-4 to TRBJ2-7, with D perhaps TRBD2 (5 bases). Germline V gene sequence: CDR1 MRHNA, CDR2 SNTAGT. CDR3 length equals 13 residues. V was pared by 3 bases and J by 5 bases, with 11 bases between. DNA for the CDR3: TGTGCCAGCAGTGAGACCGCCGGGGACGAGCAGTACTTC. Its translation is CASSETAGDEQYF.

This clone was counted once. The chain joins TRBV28 to TRBJ2-7; TRBD1 agrees at 10 bases. This CDR3 spans 15 amino acids. Per the germline V gene, CDR1 is MDHEN and CDR2 is SYDVKM. Trimming removed 3 bases from V and 0 bases from J; junction bases left unmatched: 2. The CDR3 DNA reads TGTGCCAGCAGTTTGCGGACAGGGGGCTCCTACGAGCAGTACTTC. This codes for CASSLRTGGSYEQYF.

This clone was observed once. This chain uses TRBV10-3 with TRBJ1-1; D possibly corresponds to TRBD1 (5 bases). The CDR3 loop spans 15 amino acids. Deletions cut 2 bases from V and 1 base from J, with 11 bases between. The germline V gene has CDR1 ENHRY and CDR2 SYGVKD. The DNA for the CDR3 is TGTGCCATCAGTGAGAACCCCGGGGGGAACACTGAAGCTTTCTTT. This translates into CAISENPGGNTEAFF.

DNA for the CDR3: TGTGCCAGCAGCTTACTCAACATTGAGCAGTTCTTC. Protein: CASSLLNIEQFF. J is TRBJ2-1 and V is TRBV7-2, with D uncertain. Looked up from germline, CDR1 is SGHTA and CDR2 is FQGNSA. V lost 2 bases to trimming and J lost 9 bases, with 8 bases between them. This CDR3 has 12 amino acids. The variable domain in full, with the rest retrieved from reference TRBV7-2 and TRBJ2-1, is GAGVSQSPSNKVTEKGKDVELRCDPISGHTALYWYRQSLGQGLEFLIYFQGNSAPDKSGLPSDRFSAERTGGSVSTLTIQRTQQEDSAVYLCASSLLNIEQFFGPGTRLTVL.

The chain joins TRBV4-2 to TRBJ1-4; 9 bases fit TRBD1. CDR3 length equals 19 residues. Germline trimming cut 0 bases from V and 4 bases from J; bases unmatched to any gene: 12. Germline values: CDR1 LGHNA, CDR2 YNFKEQ. CDR3 loop: CASSQDSTGGGGGNEKLFF. DNA for the CDR3: TGTGCCAGCAGCCAAGATTCAACAGGGGGCGGGGGTGGTAATGAAAAACTGTTTTTT.

CDR3 amino acids: CAISESGHEKLFF. As DNA, the CDR3 is TGTGCCATCAGTGAGAGCGGCCATGAAAAACTGTTTTTT. This chain links TRBV10-3 with TRBJ1-4; D ambiguous. V was cut by 2 bases and J by 6 bases, with 7 bases left in between. The CDR3 is 13 amino acids. Germline V lookup: CDR1 ENHRY, CDR2 SYGVKD.

V gene TRBV7-3 combines with J gene TRBJ2-5; 7 positions match TRBD2. This CDR3 spans 17 amino acids. Germline V gene lookup returns CDR1 SGHTA and CDR2 FQGTGA. V shed 0 bases, J shed 5 bases, and the junction held 12 bases outside the gene matches. The CDR3 DNA follows: TGTGCCAGCAGCTTAACGGGCGGCGGGGGACCACGTGAGACCCAGTACTTC. This codes for CASSLTGGGGPRETQYF.

V is TRBV7-5 and J is TRBJ1-2; TRBD1, the D gene given by the table, was not confirmed from the DNA. TRBV7-5 is marked as a pseudogene. The CDR3 consists of 14 residues. The CDR3, as DNA: TGTGCCAGAAGCGCCGACAGTGGAGCCTATGGCTACACCTTC. Translation gives CARSADSGAYGYTF.

This chain connects TRBV4-3 to TRBJ2-5; possibly TRBD2 for D (6 bases). Trimming left V 0 bases short and J 5 bases short, with 16 bases between. The CDR3 contains 16 residues. Germline CDR1 is LGHNA and CDR2 is YSLEER. The CDR3 here is CASSQEGGGRSETQYF. The CDR3 bases are TGCGCCAGCAGCCAAGAGGGGGGAGGCAGGTCCGAGACCCAGTACTTC.

The chain couples TRBV7-2 to TRBJ2-2; perhaps D is TRBD1 or TRBD2 (5 bases each). This CDR3 comprises 15 residues. Trimming cost V 1 base and J 5 bases, with 11 bases left between them. Germline-derived CDR1 and CDR2 are SGHTA and FQGNSA. The CDR3 spells CASSLDPGQTGELFF. CDR3 nucleotides: TGTGCCAGCAGCTTAGATCCGGGGCAAACCGGGGAGCTGTTTTTT.

J is TRBJ2-1 and V is TRBV6-4, with 11 bases aligning to TRBD1. Germline CDR1 and CDR2: MRHNA and SNTAGT. Trimming took 6 bases from V and 7 from J; bases not matched to a gene: 11. The CDR3 runs 16 residues. The DNA of the CDR3 is TGTGCCAGCAGCCAAAGCGGGACAGGGGGTCTTAATGAGCAGTTCTTC. This encodes CASSQSGTGGLNEQFF.

The chain carries TRBV6-1 and TRBJ2-3; possible D gene TRBD2, 6 bases. V lost 6 bases to trimming and J lost 2 bases, with 12 bases between them. Germline lookup yields CDR1 MNHNS and CDR2 SASEGT. The CDR3 sequence is 14 residues long. The CDR3 loop reads CASSRGGHTDTQYF. The CDR3 region has the DNA TGTGCCAGCAGCCGGGGAGGCCACACAGATACGCAGTATTTT.

The V and J genes are TRBV7-3 and TRBJ2-5; D is possibly TRBD1 (7 bases). Per germline, CDR1 SGHTA and CDR2 FQGTGA. V dropped 5 bases and J dropped 5 bases, with 12 bases sitting between them. This CDR3 region has 13 residues. CDR3 sequence reads: CASSQGGRETQYF. The DNA of the CDR3 is TGTGCCAGCAGCCAGGGGGGTCGGGAGACCCAGTACTTC.

The chain recombines TRBV5-5 with TRBJ1-6, with unresolved D. The germline V and J ends were trimmed by 4 bases and 0 bases, with 14 bases remaining between them. CDR1 is SGHKS and CDR2 is YYEKEE in the germline V gene (reference sequence). This CDR3 has 17 amino acids. CDR3: CASSPRALSSYNSPLHF. The DNA for the CDR3 is TGTGCCAGCAGCCCTCGCGCCTTAAGCTCCTATAATTCACCCCTCCACTTT.

This clone was observed a handful of times. The CDR3 region has the DNA TGTGCCAGCAGAAAGGACAGGGGGAGCTACTCTGGAAACACCATATATTTT. Amino acid sequence: CASRKDRGSYSGNTIYF. This chain uses TRBV11-2 with TRBJ1-3; TRBD1 agrees at 10 bases. In germline, CDR1 is SGHAT, CDR2 FQNNGV. V lost 6 bases to trimming and J lost 0 bases; unmatched junction nucleotides: 8. This CDR3 region has 17 residues. Looking up the rest from reference TRBV11-2 and TRBJ1-3 gives the full variable domain: EAGVAQSPRYKIIEKRQSVAFWCNPISGHATLYWYQQILGQGPKLLIQFQNNGVVDDSQLPKDRFSAERLKGVDSTLKIQPAKLEDSAVYLCASRKDRGSYSGNTIYFGEGSWLTVV.